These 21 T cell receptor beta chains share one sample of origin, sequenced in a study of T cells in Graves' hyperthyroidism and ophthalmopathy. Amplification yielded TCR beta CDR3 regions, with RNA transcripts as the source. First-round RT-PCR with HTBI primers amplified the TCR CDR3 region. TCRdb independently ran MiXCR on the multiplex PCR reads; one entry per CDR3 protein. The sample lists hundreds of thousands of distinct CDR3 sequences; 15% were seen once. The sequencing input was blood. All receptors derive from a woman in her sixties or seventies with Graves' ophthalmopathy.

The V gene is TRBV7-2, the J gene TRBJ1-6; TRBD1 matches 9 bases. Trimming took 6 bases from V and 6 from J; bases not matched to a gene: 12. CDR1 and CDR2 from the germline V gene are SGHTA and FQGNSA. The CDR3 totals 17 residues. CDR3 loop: CASRPGQGSNSNSPLHF. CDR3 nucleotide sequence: TGTGCCAGCAGACCGGGACAGGGATCGAATTCTAATTCACCCCTCCACTTT. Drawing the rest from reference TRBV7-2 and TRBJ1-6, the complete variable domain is GAGVSQSPSNKVTEKGKDVELRCDPISGHTALYWYRQSLGQGLEFLIYFQGNSAPDKSGLPSDRFSAERTGGSVSTLTIQRTQQEDSAVYLCASRPGQGSNSNSPLHFGNGTRLTVT.

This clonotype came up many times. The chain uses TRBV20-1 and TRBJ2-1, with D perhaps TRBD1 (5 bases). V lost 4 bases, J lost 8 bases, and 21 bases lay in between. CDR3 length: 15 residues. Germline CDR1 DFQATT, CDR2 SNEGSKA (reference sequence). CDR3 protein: CSANGAQGATHEQFF. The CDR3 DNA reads TGCAGTGCTAACGGTGCCCAAGGGGCTACGCATGAGCAGTTCTTC.

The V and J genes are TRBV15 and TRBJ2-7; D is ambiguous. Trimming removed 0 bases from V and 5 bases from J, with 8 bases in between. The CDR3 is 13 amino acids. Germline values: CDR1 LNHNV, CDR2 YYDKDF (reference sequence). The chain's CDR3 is CATSRDHRHEQYF. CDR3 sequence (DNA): TGTGCCACCAGCAGAGATCACCGGCACGAGCAGTACTTC.

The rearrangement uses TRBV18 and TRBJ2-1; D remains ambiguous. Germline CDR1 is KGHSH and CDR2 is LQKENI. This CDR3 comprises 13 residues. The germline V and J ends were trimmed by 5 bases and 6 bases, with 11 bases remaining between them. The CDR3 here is CASSSSWVNEQFF. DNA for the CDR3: TGTGCCAGCTCATCGTCGTGGGTCAATGAGCAGTTCTTC.

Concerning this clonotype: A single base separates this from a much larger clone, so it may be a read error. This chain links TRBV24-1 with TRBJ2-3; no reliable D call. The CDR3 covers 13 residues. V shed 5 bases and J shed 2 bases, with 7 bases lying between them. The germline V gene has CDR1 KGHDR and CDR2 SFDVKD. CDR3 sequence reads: CATSGRYTDTQYF. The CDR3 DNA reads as TGTGCCACCAGTGGACGGTACACAGATACGCAGTATTTT.

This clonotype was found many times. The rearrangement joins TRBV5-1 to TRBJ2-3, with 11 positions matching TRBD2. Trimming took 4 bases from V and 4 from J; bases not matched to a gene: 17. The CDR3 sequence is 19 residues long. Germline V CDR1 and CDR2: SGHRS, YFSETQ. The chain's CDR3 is CASSIRSTSGTSGPDTQYF. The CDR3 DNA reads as TGCGCCAGCAGCATCCGATCGACATCCGGGACTAGCGGCCCAGATACGCAGTATTTT.

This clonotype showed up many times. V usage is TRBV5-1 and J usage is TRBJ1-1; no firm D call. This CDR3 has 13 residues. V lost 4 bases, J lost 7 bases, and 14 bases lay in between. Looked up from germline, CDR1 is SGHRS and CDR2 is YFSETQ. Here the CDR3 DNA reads TGCGCCAGCAGCCACCCCCCGGGCCTTGAAGCTTTCTTT. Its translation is CASSHPPGLEAFF.

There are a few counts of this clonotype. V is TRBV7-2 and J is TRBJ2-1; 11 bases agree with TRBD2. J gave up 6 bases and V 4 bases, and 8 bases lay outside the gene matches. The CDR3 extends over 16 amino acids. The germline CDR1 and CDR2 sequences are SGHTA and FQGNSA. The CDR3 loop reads CASSSLGLAGGNEQFF. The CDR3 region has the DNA TGTGCCAGCAGCTCCTTAGGGCTAGCGGGGGGCAATGAGCAGTTCTTC. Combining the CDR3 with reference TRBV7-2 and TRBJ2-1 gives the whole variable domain GAGVSQSPSNKVTEKGKDVELRCDPISGHTALYWYRQSLGQGLEFLIYFQGNSAPDKSGLPSDRFSAERTGGSVSTLTIQRTQQEDSAVYLCASSSLGLAGGNEQFFGPGTRLTVL.

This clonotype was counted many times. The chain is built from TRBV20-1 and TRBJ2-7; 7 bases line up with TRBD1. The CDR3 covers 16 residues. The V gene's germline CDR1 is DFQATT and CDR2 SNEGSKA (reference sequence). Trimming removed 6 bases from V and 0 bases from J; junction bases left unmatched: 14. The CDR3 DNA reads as TGCAGTGCCGCCGGACAGGTTCGAGGGAGCTCCTACGAGCAGTACTTC. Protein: CSAAGQVRGSSYEQYF.

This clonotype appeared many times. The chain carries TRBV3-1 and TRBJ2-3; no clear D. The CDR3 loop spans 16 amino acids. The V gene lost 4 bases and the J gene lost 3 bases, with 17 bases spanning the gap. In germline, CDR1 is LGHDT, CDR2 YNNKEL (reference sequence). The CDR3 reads CASSPRDGLWTDTQYF. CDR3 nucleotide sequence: TGTGCCAGCAGCCCCCGAGACGGCCTTTGGACAGATACGCAGTATTTT.

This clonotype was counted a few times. The CDR3 sequence is CAWSVRDGVTDTQYF. CDR3 in DNA: TGTGCCTGGAGTGTGCGTGATGGGGTGACCGATACGCAGTATTTT. This chain connects TRBV30 to TRBJ2-3; no firm D call. Germline assignment: CDR1 GTSNPN and CDR2 SVGIG (reference sequence). The CDR3 spans 15 residues. The V gene lost 0 bases and the J gene lost 6 bases, with 16 bases spanning the gap.

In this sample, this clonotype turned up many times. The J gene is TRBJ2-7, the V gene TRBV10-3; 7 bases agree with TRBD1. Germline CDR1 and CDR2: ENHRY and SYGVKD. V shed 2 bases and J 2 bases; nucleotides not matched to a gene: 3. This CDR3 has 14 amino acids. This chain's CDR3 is CAISETDRAYEQYF. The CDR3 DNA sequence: TGTGCCATCAGTGAGACAGACAGGGCCTACGAGCAGTACTTC.

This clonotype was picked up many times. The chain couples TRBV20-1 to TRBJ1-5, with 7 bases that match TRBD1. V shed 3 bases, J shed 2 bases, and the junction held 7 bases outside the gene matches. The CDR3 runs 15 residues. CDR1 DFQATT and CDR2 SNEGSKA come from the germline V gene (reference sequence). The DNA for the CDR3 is TGCAGTGCTAGCGCGGCAGGGGGTCGCAATCAGCCCCAGCATTTT. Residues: CSASAAGGRNQPQHF.

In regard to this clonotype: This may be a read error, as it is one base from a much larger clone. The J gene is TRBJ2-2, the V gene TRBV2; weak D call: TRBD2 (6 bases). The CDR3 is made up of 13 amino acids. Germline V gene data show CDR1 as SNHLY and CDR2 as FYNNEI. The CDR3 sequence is CASKDGITGGLFF. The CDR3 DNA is TGTGCCAGCAAAGACGGGATCACCGGGGGGCTGTTTTTT.

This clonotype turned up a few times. CDR3 coding DNA: TGTGCCAGCAGGGGGGGCTACAATGAGCAGTTCTTC. It codes for CASRGGYNEQFF. The rearrangement joins TRBV28 to TRBJ2-1; the D gene is possibly TRBD2 (6 bases). This CDR3 comprises 12 residues. Germline CDR1 MDHEN, CDR2 SYDVKM. V was cut by 6 bases and J by 3 bases, with 6 bases left in between.

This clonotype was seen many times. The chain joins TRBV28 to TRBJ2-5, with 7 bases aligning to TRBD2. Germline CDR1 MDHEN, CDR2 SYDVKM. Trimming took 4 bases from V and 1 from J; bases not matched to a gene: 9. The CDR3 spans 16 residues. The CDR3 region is CASSSSLGGSQETQYF. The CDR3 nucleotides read TGTGCCAGCAGTTCCTCGCTGGGGGGGTCCCAAGAGACCCAGTACTTC.

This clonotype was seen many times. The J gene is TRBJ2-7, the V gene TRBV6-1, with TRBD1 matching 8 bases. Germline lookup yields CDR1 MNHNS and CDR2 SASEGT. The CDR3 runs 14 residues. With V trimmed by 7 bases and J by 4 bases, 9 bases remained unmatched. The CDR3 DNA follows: TGTGCCAGCAACCTGGGGCAGGGGGCTTACGAGCAGTACTTC. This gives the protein CASNLGQGAYEQYF.

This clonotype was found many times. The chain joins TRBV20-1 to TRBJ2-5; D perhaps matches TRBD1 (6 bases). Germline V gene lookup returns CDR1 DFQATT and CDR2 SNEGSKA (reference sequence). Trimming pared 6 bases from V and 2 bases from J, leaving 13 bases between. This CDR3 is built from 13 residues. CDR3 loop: CSAIDRPQETQYF. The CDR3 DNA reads TGCAGTGCCATCGACAGGCCTCAAGAGACCCAGTACTTC.

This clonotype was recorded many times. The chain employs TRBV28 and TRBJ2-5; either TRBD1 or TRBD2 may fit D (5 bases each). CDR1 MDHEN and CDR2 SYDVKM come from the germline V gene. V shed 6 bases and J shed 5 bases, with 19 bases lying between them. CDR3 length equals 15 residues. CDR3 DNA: TGTGCCAGCAGCCCGGGGCGCTCGGGTCAGGAGACCCAGTACTTC. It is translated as CASSPGRSGQETQYF. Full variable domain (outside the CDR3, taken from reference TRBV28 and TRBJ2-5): DVKVTQSSRYLVKRTGEKVFLECVQDMDHENMFWYRQDPGLGLRLIYFSYDVKMKEKGDIPEGYSVSREKKERFSLILESASTNQTSMYLCASSPGRSGQETQYFGPGTRLLVL.

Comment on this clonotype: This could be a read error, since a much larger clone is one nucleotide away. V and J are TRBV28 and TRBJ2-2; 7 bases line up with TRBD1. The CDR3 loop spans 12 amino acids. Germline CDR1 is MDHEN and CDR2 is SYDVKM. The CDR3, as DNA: TGTGCCCTAGAGGGGGCTGCCGGGGAGCCGTTTTTT. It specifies CALEGAAGEPFF. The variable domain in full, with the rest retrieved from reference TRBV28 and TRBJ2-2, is DVKVTQSSRYLVKRTGEKVFLECVQDMDHENMFWYRQDPGLGLRLIYFSYDVKMKEKGDIPEGYSVSREKKERFSLILESASTNQTSMYLCALEGAAGEPFFGEGSRLTVL.

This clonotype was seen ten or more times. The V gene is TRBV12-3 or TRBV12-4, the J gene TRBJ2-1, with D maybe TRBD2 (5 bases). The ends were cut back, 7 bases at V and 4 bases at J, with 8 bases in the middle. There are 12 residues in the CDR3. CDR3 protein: CASTRGYNEQFF. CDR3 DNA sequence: TGTGCCAGCACGCGCGGGTACAATGAGCAGTTCTTC.